The 7 T cell receptor beta chains reported below all come from one sample, sequenced in a study of early stage breast cancer tumors. Sequencing used immunoSEQ multiplex PCR; TCRdb keeps in-frame clones, though not all of them. The sample yields fewer than 30,000 clones, roughly 50% seen once. The specimen was breast tumor tissue. Receptor source: a person aged 45-60 years with breast cancer.

J is TRBJ2-7 and V is TRBV2; 10 nucleotides agree with TRBD1. Losses at the gene ends were 3 bases for V and 5 bases for J; bases not matched to a gene: 10. The CDR3 is 16 amino acids. CDR1 is SNHLY and CDR2 is FYNNEI in the germline V gene. CDR3 region: CASSDRPDRGRNEQYF. Written as DNA, the CDR3 is TGTGCCAGCAGTGATCGCCCGGACAGGGGGAGGAACGAGCAGTACTTC.

The rearrangement uses TRBV4-3 and TRBJ1-3; a weak D match, TRBD1 (5 bases). V was clipped by 1 base and J by 1 base, with 11 bases between them. The CDR3 length is 16 residues. Germline CDR1 reads LGHNA; CDR2 reads YSLEER. CDR3 protein: CASSQAPTVSGNTIYF. The CDR3 coding sequence is TGCGCCAGCAGCCAAGCCCCGACAGTATCTGGAAACACCATATATTTT.

This clone is a singleton in its sample. The J gene is TRBJ2-1, the V gene TRBV14; D remains ambiguous. Germline values: CDR1 SGHDN, CDR2 FVKESK. CDR3 length: 17 amino acids. Trimming removed 0 bases from V and 0 bases from J, with 12 bases in between. The CDR3 here is CASSQEGSIYSYNEQFF. In DNA, the CDR3 is TGTGCCAGCAGCCAAGAAGGGTCCATATACTCCTACAATGAGCAGTTCTTC.

On this clone: Other DNA sequences of this sample code for an identical CDR3. The chain uses TRBV7-2 and TRBJ2-3; no clear D. The V end lost 0 bases, the J end lost 3 bases, and 4 bases lay between the germline ends. The CDR3 extends over 13 amino acids. Looked up from germline, CDR1 is SGHTA and CDR2 is FQGNSA. The CDR3 is CASSLAATDTQYF. The CDR3 DNA follows: TGTGCCAGCAGCTTAGCCGCGACAGATACGCAGTATTTT.

V usage is TRBV4-3 and J usage is TRBJ2-1; 8 nucleotides agree with TRBD2. CDR1 and CDR2 from the germline V gene are LGHNA and YSLEER. CDR3 length equals 17 residues. The ends lost 2 bases at V and 1 base at J; junction bases unmatched: 7. The CDR3 sequence: CASSQMTSATSYNEQFF. CDR3 DNA sequence: TGCGCCAGCAGCCAAATGACTAGCGCAACATCCTACAATGAGCAGTTCTTC.

The rearrangement links TRBV5-1 to TRBJ2-5; 9 bases map to TRBD2. The V and J ends lost 0 bases and 4 bases, in that order; junction bases with no gene match: 4. The CDR3 sequence is 15 residues long. Germline CDR1 reads SGHRS; CDR2 reads YFSETQ. CDR3 protein: CASSLALAGLETQYF. The CDR3 DNA is TGCGCCAGCAGCTTGGCACTAGCGGGTTTAGAGACCCAGTACTTC.

The chain employs TRBV21-1 and TRBJ1-2. TRBV21-1 is assigned pseudogene status. The CDR3 is 13 residues long. CDR3 sequence reads: CASSKGGGDSYTF. The CDR3 DNA reads as TGTGCCAGCAGCAAAGGTGGAGGGGACAGCTACACCTTC.